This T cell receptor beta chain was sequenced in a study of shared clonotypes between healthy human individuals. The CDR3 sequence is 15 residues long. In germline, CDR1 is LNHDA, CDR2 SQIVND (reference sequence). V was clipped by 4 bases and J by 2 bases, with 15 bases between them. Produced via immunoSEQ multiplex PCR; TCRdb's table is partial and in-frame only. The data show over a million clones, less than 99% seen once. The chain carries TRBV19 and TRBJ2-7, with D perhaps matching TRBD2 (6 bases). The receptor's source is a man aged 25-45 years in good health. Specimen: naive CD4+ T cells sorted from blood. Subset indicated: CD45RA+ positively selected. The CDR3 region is CASSTRDGRAYEQYF. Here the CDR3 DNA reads TGTGCCAGTAGTACGCGGGACGGGAGAGCCTACGAGCAGTACTTC.